A single sample gave rise to the 18 T cell receptor beta chains below, sequenced in a study of early T cells in non-severe SARS-CoV-2 infection. TCRdb reanalysed the 5' RACE reads using MiXCR and keeps one entry per CDR3 protein. The repertoire consists of about 50,000 distinct CDR3 sequences, with around a tenth occurring once and the leading ten covering around 5.3%. Sequencing was performed on whole blood, taken at baseline. The receptors stem from an adult who was a healthcare worker with PCR-confirmed SARS-CoV-2 infection or an uninfected control (not recorded which).

The genes are TRBV7-6 and TRBJ2-7; D might be TRBD1 (5 bases). The ends were cut back, 5 bases at V and 4 bases at J, with 15 bases in the middle. Germline lookup yields CDR1 SGHVS and CDR2 FNYEAQ. The CDR3 spans 14 residues. CDR3 region: CASSPRVGFYEQYF. The CDR3, as DNA: TGTGCCAGCAGCCCCAGGGTAGGGTTTTACGAGCAGTACTTC.

In this sample, this clonotype turned up a few times. This chain uses TRBV6-1 with TRBJ2-3, with 10 bases lining up with TRBD2. Trimming took 2 bases from V and 2 from J; bases not matched to a gene: 4. Germline assignment: CDR1 MNHNS and CDR2 SASEGT. The CDR3 covers 16 residues. The CDR3 sequence is CASSESSGGFTDTQYF. The CDR3 region has the DNA TGTGCCAGCAGTGAATCTAGCGGGGGATTCACAGATACGCAGTATTTT.

This clonotype was detected many times. The chain is built from TRBV27 and TRBJ2-5; D gene uncertain. CDR3 size: 11 residues. Germline V gene sequence: CDR1 MNHEY, CDR2 SMNVEV (reference sequence). V was cut by 5 bases and J by 4 bases, with 5 bases left in between. The CDR3 region has the DNA TGTGCCAGCAGTACTCGAGAGACCCAGTACTTC. Its protein is CASSTRETQYF.

The chain is built from TRBV11-2 and TRBJ2-2; 10 bases match TRBD1. The CDR3 runs 17 residues. CDR1 is SGHAT, CDR2 FQNNGV, per germline. J lost 2 bases, V lost 3 bases, and 6 bases had no gene match. CDR3 in DNA: TGTGCCAGCAGCTTTAAGGGGACAGGGGCCAACACCGGGGAGCTGTTTTTT. Protein: CASSFKGTGANTGELFF. The whole variable domain, remainder taken from reference TRBV11-2 and TRBJ2-2, is EAGVAQSPRYKIIEKRQSVAFWCNPISGHATLYWYQQILGQGPKLLIQFQNNGVVDDSQLPKDRFSAERLKGVDSTLKIQPAKLEDSAVYLCASSFKGTGANTGELFFGEGSRLTVL.

This clonotype has just one count. The J gene is TRBJ1-4, the V gene TRBV5-6; the D gene is possibly TRBD1 (5 bases). The CDR3 length is 16 residues. Trimming took off 4 bases at V and 8 bases at J, with 21 bases between the two ends. Germline V gene data show CDR1 as SGHDT and CDR2 as YYEEEE. The CDR3 nucleotides read TGTGCCAGCAGCAACCTCAGAGGAGGGGTAGACGAAAAACTGTTTTTT. It codes for CASSNLRGGVDEKLFF.

Remarks on this clonotype: The germline gene is not matched at one end of the junction; a read error may be the cause. The J gene is TRBJ1-2, the V gene TRBV7-2; D ambiguous. The CDR3 has 17 residues. The germline CDR1 and CDR2 sequences are SGHTA and FQGNSA. CDR3 amino acids: CASSLWTASEVNYGYTF. In DNA, the CDR3 is TGTGCCAGCAGCTTATGGACGGCTTCTGAAGTTAACTATGGTTACACCTTC. The full variable domain, with the rest looked up from reference TRBV7-2 and TRBJ1-2, is GAGVSQSPSNKVTEKGKDVELRCDPISGHTALYWYRQSLGQGLEFLIYFQGNSAPDKSGLPSDRFSAERTGGSVSTLTIQRTQQEDSAVYLCASSLWTASEVNYGYTFGSGTRLTVV.

In its sample, this clonotype was seen a few times. The chain employs TRBV6-1 and TRBJ1-5; TRBD1 matches at 7 bases. This CDR3 region has 16 residues. Per the germline V gene, CDR1 is MNHNS and CDR2 is SASEGT. The V and J ends lost 5 bases and 2 bases, in that order; junction bases with no gene match: 9. In nucleotides, the CDR3 is TGTGCCAGCAGTACAGAACAGGGGAGAGGCAATCAGCCCCAGCATTTT. Its translation is CASSTEQGRGNQPQHF.

V is TRBV5-5 and J is TRBJ2-7; TRBD2 might be the D (5 bases). Per germline, CDR1 SGHKS and CDR2 YYEKEE (reference sequence). This CDR3 region has 15 residues. V was shortened by 1 base and J by 4 bases, with 15 bases between the two germline ends. CDR3 nucleotide sequence: TGTGCCAGCAGCTTGAGCGCCAGGAGGTCGTACGAGCAGTACTTC. It is translated as CASSLSARRSYEQYF.

This clonotype has only a few counts. J is TRBJ2-3 and V is TRBV7-3; 7 positions agree with TRBD2. Germline V lookup: CDR1 SGHTA, CDR2 FQGTGA. The ends lost 5 bases at V and 0 bases at J; junction bases unmatched: 8. The length of the CDR3 is 16 residues. The CDR3 loop reads CASSLLHSGSTDTQYF. The CDR3 DNA sequence: TGTGCCAGCAGCCTCTTGCATAGCGGGAGCACAGATACGCAGTATTTT. Filled out from reference TRBV7-3 and TRBJ2-3, the complete variable domain reads GAGVSQTPSNKVTEKGKYVELRCDPISGHTALYWYRQSLGQGPEFLIYFQGTGAADDSGLPNDRFFAVRPEGSVSTLKIQRTERGDSAVYLCASSLLHSGSTDTQYFGPGTRLTVL.

The V and J genes are TRBV7-6 and TRBJ2-1; 7 bases are shared with TRBD2. Germline-derived CDR1 and CDR2 are SGHVS and FNYEAQ. V trimming: 8 bases; J trimming: 7 bases; junction bases outside the gene matches: 2. The CDR3 runs 11 residues. CDR3 nucleotide sequence: TGTGCCAGCGGACTAGTTAATGAGCAGTTCTTC. Translating gives CASGLVNEQFF.

The chain recombines TRBV10-3 with TRBJ1-5; 7 nucleotides align to TRBD1. Germline values: CDR1 ENHRY, CDR2 SYGVKD. The CDR3 is 13 amino acids. Unmatched junction bases numbered 8, after V lost 6 bases and J lost 9 bases. The CDR3 sequence: CAIRGQEGTPQHF. The CDR3 DNA follows: TGTGCCATCAGAGGACAGGAAGGGACGCCCCAGCATTTT.

This clonotype was seen a few times. This chain connects TRBV5-6 to TRBJ1-2, with TRBD1 as a possible D gene (6 bases). Germline CDR1 SGHDT, CDR2 YYEEEE. CDR3 length equals 14 residues. V dropped 0 bases and J dropped 8 bases, with 14 bases sitting between them. CDR3 coding DNA: TGTGCCAGCAGCTTGGGACAGGCGCCTAGCGGCTACACCTTC. Translating it yields CASSLGQAPSGYTF.

Ten or more counts support this clonotype. This rearrangement joins TRBV2 to TRBJ2-7, with TRBD2 matching 9 bases. Trimming at V came to 6 bases and at J to 3 bases, leaving 0 bases not matched to a gene. The length of the CDR3 is 12 residues. Germline V gene sequence: CDR1 SNHLY, CDR2 FYNNEI. For the CDR3, the DNA is TGTGCCAGCAGGACTAGCGGCTACGAGCAGTACTTC. Its protein product is CASRTSGYEQYF.

V is TRBV12-3 or TRBV12-4 and J is TRBJ2-3, with 7 positions matching TRBD2. This CDR3 has 14 residues. Losses at the gene ends were 7 bases for V and 0 bases for J; bases not matched to a gene: 4. CDR3 region: CASTMGGSTDTQYF. The CDR3 DNA is TGTGCCAGCACCATGGGGGGGAGCACAGATACGCAGTATTTT.

The chain joins TRBV20-1 to TRBJ2-3; 9 positions agree with TRBD2. Germline V gene sequence: CDR1 DFQATT, CDR2 SNEGSKA (reference sequence). The CDR3 has 14 amino acids. The junction had 7 bases not matched to a gene; V was cut back by 5 bases and J by 4 bases. The CDR3 DNA reads as TGCAGTGCTTTGGTACTAGCGGGTTCAGATACGCAGTATTTT. Amino acid sequence: CSALVLAGSDTQYF.

The table lists this clonotype with a few counts. V is TRBV29-1 and J is TRBJ1-1; D may be TRBD1 (5 bases). Germline CDR1 is SQVTM and CDR2 is ANQGSEA. The CDR3 runs to 13 residues. V lost 6 bases to trimming and J lost 0 bases, with 11 bases between them. The CDR3 reads CSVTGTLNTEAFF. The CDR3 DNA is TGCAGCGTAACCGGGACTTTGAACACTGAAGCTTTCTTT.

The chain combines TRBV27 with TRBJ1-2; D may be TRBD1 (6 bases). Germline values: CDR1 MNHEY, CDR2 SMNVEV (reference sequence). Trimming pared 4 bases from V and 4 bases from J, leaving 10 bases between. The CDR3 loop spans 13 amino acids. The CDR3 region has the DNA TGTGCCAGCAGTTCTGGGGGCGGCTATGGCTACACCTTC. The encoded protein is CASSSGGGYGYTF.

The sample holds many counts of this clonotype. The chain links TRBV6-1 to TRBJ2-1; 11 bases align to TRBD2. The CDR3 length is 15 residues. V dropped 7 bases and J dropped 4; count of bases not matched to a gene: 6. Germline lookup yields CDR1 MNHNS and CDR2 SASEGT. CDR3 DNA: TGTGCCAGCATCAGCTTAGCGGGAGGGTACAATGAGCAGTTCTTC. This codes for CASISLAGGYNEQFF.